A single T cell receptor beta chain is shown here with its context. Its specificity is unknown. General study points: Whole repertoires were not studied in the larger cohort, only one V-J beta rearrangement. Greatest tumor Treg TCR overlap was with tumor naive CD4+ cells.

Full-length variable regions came from constant-region reverse primers plus semi-nested Nested Universal Primer A PCR. TCRdb redid the calling of the 5' RACE reads with MiXCR, one entry per CDR3 protein. The sample lists approximately 7,100 distinct CDR3 sequences, around 70% occurring once. This CDR3 has 15 residues. V lost 6 bases and J lost 0; bases outside the gene matches: 5. Germline V gene lookup returns CDR1 SGHRS and CDR2 YFSETQ. Cells sorted as Tregs were CD4+, CD25+ and CD127-/low. The sample taken for sequencing was tumor-infiltrating Tregs sorted from the breast tumor. The V and J genes are TRBV5-1 and TRBJ2-1, with 8 positions matching TRBD2. The source is a female donor with breast cancer. The CDR3 DNA reads as TGCGCCAGCACGGAGCGGGAGAGCTCCTACAATGAGCAGTTCTTC. This gives the protein CASTERESSYNEQFF.